The 2 T cell receptor beta chains in this list originate from one sample, sequenced in a study of shared clonotypes between healthy human individuals. Assay: immunoSEQ multiplex PCR; the TCRdb copy retains only in-frame clones and omits some. The sample lists approximately 2,300,000 clones; under 95% were seen once. The source material was naive CD4+ T cells from PBMCs. Subset of the sample: CD45RA+ positively selected. The receptor source for this set is a man younger than 35 in good health. Some clones in this sample may be carry-over from other donors' samples.

The chain carries TRBV15 and TRBJ2-7; 8 bases match TRBD1. This CDR3 has 14 residues. V was clipped by 0 bases and J by 5 bases; unmatched bases: 3. CDR1 and CDR2 from the germline V gene are LNHNV and YYDKDF (reference sequence). The CDR3 is CATSRDQGADEQYF. DNA for the CDR3: TGTGCCACCAGCAGAGATCAGGGGGCCGACGAGCAGTACTTC.

This rearrangement joins TRBV4-3 to TRBJ2-3, with 9 bases fitting TRBD2. From germline, CDR1 is LGHNA and CDR2 YSLEER. V trimming: 0 bases; J trimming: 4 bases; junction bases outside the gene matches: 8. CDR3 length equals 17 residues. The CDR3 reads CASSQDSAGGRADTQYF. For the CDR3, the DNA is TGCGCCAGCAGCCAAGATTCGGCGGGAGGGCGGGCAGATACGCAGTATTTT.